Included here is one T cell receptor (beta chain) sequence, with context. The sample comes from a study of CD8 T cells in Susac syndrome. Sequencing of TCR beta drew on CD8+ and CD4+ T cells from blood. The controls, all healthy donors, were matched for age and sex. It was negative isolation that provided the CD8+ and CD4+ T cells, whereas TEMRA cells were enriched by FACS. CDR3 length equals 14 residues. Germline V gene lookup returns CDR1 SGHTA and CDR2 FQGNSA. Trimming took 5 bases from V and 6 from J, leaving 11 bases between them. Random hexamers were used to reverse transcribe about 0.5 to 1 ug of RNA. The CDR3 of TCR beta was amplified by immunoSEQ multiplex PCR across 54 Vbeta and 13 Jbeta. TCRdb ran MiXCR on the immunoSEQ multiplex PCR reads and lists one entry per CDR3 protein. The sample has 150,000 to 200,000 distinct CDR3 sequences; around 94% are singletons.

This chain connects TRBV7-2 to TRBJ1-6, with a tentative D call TRBD1 (5 bases). The sequence derives from a human donor in good health. Sequenced input: CD4+ T cells from PBMCs. CDR3 DNA sequence: TGTGCCAGCAGCCCGATAGGGGCTAATTCACCCCTCCACTTT. Translation: CASSPIGANSPLHF.